This T cell receptor (beta chain) was identified in a study of blood T cell repertoires in COVID-19. Across the study: PBMCs, B-cell-depleted T cells, or T cells were the source of the cDNA or gDNA that made up the material.

The V gene's germline CDR1 is MGHRA and CDR2 YSYEKL. Between the trimmed V and J ends, which lost 0 bases and 6 bases, there was a span of 6 bases. The CDR3 consists of 13 residues. Source study methods: Nucleated cell counts were estimated from reference gene primer amplification. Sequenced by immunoSEQ multiplex PCR; TCRdb stores in-frame clones only, minus some. For V, J and clone size, that table is used; D and trimming come from the DNA. This table has roughly 300,000 clones, roughly 90% appearing once. The receptor was isolated from a woman aged 30 to 39 with COVID-19, enrolled during active disease. Sequencing input: peripheral blood. The rearrangement links TRBV4-1 to TRBJ1-5; D is ambiguous. The CDR3 spells CASSQDGFQPQHF. The CDR3 DNA follows: TGCGCCAGCAGCCAAGACGGGTTTCAGCCCCAGCATTTT.